This T cell receptor beta chain was found in a study of blood T cell repertoires in COVID-19. Study in general: Some COVID-19 samples were acute and others convalescent; all came from the United States, Italy and Spain. T cells, B-cell-depleted T cells, or PBMCs provided the cDNA or gDNA that served as material.

In the authors' workflow: Estimation of nucleated cell counts relied on the amplification of reference gene primers. The data were produced by immunoSEQ multiplex PCR, yet TCRdb's version contains in-frame clones alone and is incomplete. V and J calls and clone size are copied from that table; D and trimming were computed from the DNA. The sample contains roughly 50,000 clones, 84% of which appear only once. V was pared by 0 bases and J by 2 bases, with 10 bases between. Germline V gene sequence: CDR1 SEHNR, CDR2 FQNEAQ (reference sequence). CDR3 length: 15 residues. Sequenced: peripheral blood. The source of this sequence is a man aged 50-60 years with acute or convalescent COVID-19. The chain uses TRBV7-9 and TRBJ2-5, with D perhaps matching TRBD2 (5 bases). CDR3 residues: CASSLALSEQETQYF. The CDR3 DNA reads TGTGCCAGCAGCTTAGCGCTTAGCGAACAAGAGACCCAGTACTTC.